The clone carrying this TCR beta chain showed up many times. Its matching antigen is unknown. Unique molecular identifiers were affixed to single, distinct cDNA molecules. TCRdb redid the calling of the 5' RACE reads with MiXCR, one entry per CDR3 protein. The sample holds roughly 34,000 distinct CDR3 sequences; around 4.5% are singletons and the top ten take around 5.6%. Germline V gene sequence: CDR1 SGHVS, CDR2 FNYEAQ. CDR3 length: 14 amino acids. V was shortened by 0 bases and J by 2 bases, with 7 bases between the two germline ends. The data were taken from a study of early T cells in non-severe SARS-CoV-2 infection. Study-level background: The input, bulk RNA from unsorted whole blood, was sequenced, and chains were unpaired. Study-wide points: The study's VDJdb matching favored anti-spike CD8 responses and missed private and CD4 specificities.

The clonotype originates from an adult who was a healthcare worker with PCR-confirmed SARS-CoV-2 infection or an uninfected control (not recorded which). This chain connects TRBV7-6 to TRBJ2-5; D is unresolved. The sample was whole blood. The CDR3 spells CASSLAGRQETQYF. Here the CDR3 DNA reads TGTGCCAGCAGCTTAGCCGGCAGGCAAGAGACCCAGTACTTC.